This record covers a single T cell receptor beta chain. Its antigen is currently unknown. This sample was taken from a study of OX40 agonist ivuxolimab in advanced cancers. Findings and limits, study-wide: CD8+ T cells were the subset that, on average, had more expanded clones than CD4+.

CDR3 length: 13 amino acids. Trimming left V 3 bases short and J 7 bases short, with 12 bases between. Germline V gives CDR1 SGHVS, CDR2 FQNEAQ. Sequenced by immunoSEQ multiplex PCR; TCRdb stores in-frame clones only, minus some. The sample shows tens of thousands of clones, approximately 78% of them seen only once. The TCR comes from an adult with an advanced solid tumor such as melanoma, head and neck, liver or kidney cancer. This chain joins TRBV7-8 and TRBJ1-2; D unclear. Sequences were derived from CD4+ or CD8+ T cells sorted from blood, sampled in a trial of the OX40 agonist ivuxolimab. The CDR3 loop is CASSFGRISGYTF. CDR3 in DNA: TGTGCCAGCAGCTTTGGCAGGATCTCTGGCTACACCTTC.